A selection of T cell receptor beta chains follows, all from one sample in a study of cytomegalovirus exposure and HLA in healthy donors. Profiling relied on immunoSEQ multiplex PCR, and the TCRdb table lists in-frame clones only, not all of them. Altogether more than 30,000 clones are present, just under 75% being singletons, with the ten largest covering approximately 6.3%. Sequenced: PBMCs. Receptors were obtained from a man aged 30 to 39 in good health and CMV-seronegative. The CDR3 runs from the conserved cysteine through the conserved F or W. The order of the fields is clone size, J gene, V gene, CDR3 protein. A clone size is listed for some rows: how often the clone was seen (once, few, many), or a class if it is expanded.

. | TRBJ1-2 | TRBV2 | CASFQGSYTF
once | TRBJ1-2 | TRBV2 | CANRGEGAYGYTF
. | TRBJ2-3 | TRBV15 | CATSRSTDTQYF
few | TRBJ1-3 | TRBV28 | CASSSPGVRTTIYF
. | TRBJ2-5 | TRBV19 | CASSTQKGETQYF
. | TRBJ2-7 | TRBV5-1 | CASSSSALAGGGYEQYF
once | TRBJ2-7 | TRBV19 | CASSSGGSRSEQYF
. | TRBJ1-5 | TRBV6-1 | CASSEDSTSNQPQHF
. | TRBJ2-3 | TRBV7-2 | CASSPDRFSTDTQYF
few | TRBJ1-2 | TRBV5-1 | CASSSQPGSEGYTF
. | TRBJ2-6 | TRBV19 | CASSNRAGSGANVLTF
once | TRBJ1-3 | TRBV2 | CASSDPGRGHLSSGNTIYF
. | TRBJ1-2 | TRBV10-2 | CASSRGQGGYGYTF
. | TRBJ1-1 | TRBV7-9 | CASSLGENQLNTEAFF
medium-sized | TRBJ1-2 | TRBV6-6 | CASSYSGRSIGGYTF
. | TRBJ2-3 | TRBV5-1 | CASRARGRAEDTQYF
few | TRBJ2-3 | TRBV29-1 | CIKKWGVDTQYF
medium-sized | TRBJ1-4 | TRBV6-5 | CASSGTVATNEKLFF
few | TRBJ1-5 | TRBV18 | CASSTGGYYSNQPQHF
. | TRBJ1-4 | TRBV4-1 | CASSYRSGQSGEKLFF
few | TRBJ2-1 | TRBV10-1 | CASSGIVAGGFNEQFF
. | TRBJ2-1 | TRBV11-2 | CASSLGWDGSGYNEQFF
. | TRBJ2-5 | TRBV7-9 | CASNLNTSGAWETQYF
. | TRBJ2-7 | TRBV18 | CASSPSLAVAYEQYF
. | TRBJ1-2 | TRBV5-5 | CASSWGEGDGYTF
. | TRBJ1-2 | TRBV9 | CASSRGGQGAEGYTF
few | TRBJ2-7 | TRBV19 | CASSPSFTTYEQYF
once | TRBJ1-4 | TRBV9 | CASSEGATNEKLFF
. | TRBJ1-3 | TRBV10-3 | CAISDKGLSGNTIYF
. | TRBJ2-1 | TRBV2 | CASSEQGQGFNEQFF
once | TRBJ2-7 | TRBV19 | CASSPLGGYEQYF
. | TRBJ1-5 | TRBV29-1 | CSIQGGSNQPQHF
. | TRBJ1-2 | TRBV11-2 | CASSYDRDINYGYTF
few | TRBJ2-2 | TRBV7-3 | CASSRGGHGELFF
. | TRBJ1-1 | TRBV7-6 | CASSLMGPNTEAFF
. | TRBJ1-2 | TRBV5-1 | CASSLSGDTPTYGYTF
few | TRBJ2-6 | TRBV6-5 | CASSRSTGGANVLTF
few | TRBJ2-1 | TRBV2 | CASRTSVGNEQFF
. | TRBJ2-3 | TRBV29-1 | CSVEGTSGRLGTDTQYF
. | TRBJ2-1 | TRBV7-6 | CASSSGGGSYNEQFF
. | TRBJ2-3 | TRBV9 | CASSVGGPAGVQDTQYF
. | TRBJ2-7 | TRBV18 | CASSPAERGGYEQYF
few | TRBJ2-3 | TRBV6-1 | CASRSQGTLTDTQYF
. | TRBJ2-2 | TRBV10-3 | CAISDGGDTGELFF
. | TRBJ1-2 | TRBV7-9 | CSSSSWAGGYTF
. | TRBJ2-1 | TRBV7-9 | CASSFLENEQFF
. | TRBJ2-2 | TRBV4-1 | CASSRQVPNTGELFF
. | TRBJ1-1 | TRBV7-9 | CASSLQDRAEAFF
. | TRBJ2-1 | TRBV6-5 | CASSVLAGGSNEQFF
. | TRBJ1-5 | TRBV28 | CASSLTGFQPQHF
. | TRBJ1-2 | TRBV7-2 | CASSPGRGTSYGYTF
. | TRBJ2-1 | TRBV11-2 | CASSFRLSGTYNEQFF
. | TRBJ1-5 | TRBV7-3 | CASSEQGGRFQPQHF
few | TRBJ1-3 | TRBV6-6 | CASTSVGPGNTIYF
. | TRBJ2-7 | TRBV14 | CASSRTISSYEQYF
. | TRBJ2-7 | TRBV5-6 | CASSTSGTGRGNEQYF
once | TRBJ2-2 | TRBV7-3 | CASSLSGTGELFF
few | TRBJ2-1 | TRBV9 | CASSVAPRGDEQFF
. | TRBJ1-2 | TRBV6-1 | CASREDRGYGYTF